The sequence of this T cell receptor (beta chain) was determined in a study of OX40 agonist ivuxolimab in advanced cancers. Study-wide results and limits: CD8+ T cells (on average) carried more expanded clones than CD4+ T cells.

A word on this clone: Its antigen is unknown.

Sequenced by immunoSEQ multiplex PCR; TCRdb stores in-frame clones only, minus some. The sample contains 70,000 or so clones, about 90% of which appear only once. The sequencing used CD4+ or CD8+ T cells sorted from blood, collected in a trial of the OX40 agonist ivuxolimab. The receptor was isolated from an adult with an advanced solid tumor such as melanoma, head and neck, liver or kidney cancer.

The CDR3 reads CASSFGAGSQETQYF. The CDR3 DNA follows: TGTGCCAGCAGTTTTGGAGCGGGTAGCCAAGAGACCCAGTACTTC. This chain connects TRBV27 to TRBJ2-5; possible D gene TRBD2, 6 bases. Trimming pared 3 bases from V and 1 base from J, leaving 12 bases between. The CDR3 has 15 residues. The germline gives CDR1 MNHEY, CDR2 SMNVEV (reference sequence).